These 17 T cell receptor beta chains came from one sample sequenced in a study of T cell repertoires in cytomegalovirus infection. These TCRs' antigens remain unknown. One entry per CDR3 protein, called by TCRdb with MiXCR from the reads. Among hundreds of thousands of distinct CDR3 sequences, about 33% were seen once, and the ten largest hold roughly 13%. The sample was cultured CD8+ T cells from PBMCs, taken from culture after CMV antigen stimulation. These receptors came from a human donor in good health (CMV status not recorded). Some clones in this sample may be carry-over from other donors' samples.

This clonotype was seen ten or more times. In DNA form, the CDR3 reads TGTGCCAGCAGCTTAGGGTCCGCTCAGCCCCAGCATTTT. Translated, it gives CASSLGSAQPQHF. V gene TRBV7-2 combines with J gene TRBJ1-5; D is unresolved. Germline CDR1 reads SGHTA; CDR2 reads FQGNSA. V lost 1 base and J 6 bases, leaving 7 bases between the germline ends. The CDR3 runs 13 residues.

This clonotype was recorded at least ten times. The V call is TRBV6-1, the J call TRBJ2-1; 11 bases line up with TRBD2. Germline V gives CDR1 MNHNS, CDR2 SASEGT. The CDR3 has 18 amino acids. Trimming took 2 bases from V and 6 from J; bases not matched to a gene: 12. This CDR3 reads CASSEWLAGGQRGNEQFF. Here the CDR3 DNA reads TGTGCCAGCAGTGAATGGCTAGCGGGGGGCCAAAGGGGCAATGAGCAGTTCTTC.

This rearrangement joins TRBV7-2 to TRBJ2-5; possibly TRBD1 for D (6 bases). Germline-derived CDR1 and CDR2 are SGHTA and FQGNSA. The CDR3 loop spans 13 amino acids. V was pared by 0 bases and J by 6 bases, with 8 bases between. CDR3 in amino acids: CASSLAGAKTQYF. The CDR3 coding sequence is TGTGCCAGCAGCTTAGCGGGGGCGAAGACCCAGTACTTC.

The rearrangement uses TRBV12-3 or TRBV12-4 and TRBJ1-6; weak D call: TRBD1 (6 bases). V lost 6 bases to trimming and J lost 9 bases, with 15 bases between them. The CDR3 sequence is 14 residues long. This CDR3 reads CASSPFGGGSPLHF. The CDR3 coding sequence is TGTGCCAGCAGCCCCTTTGGGGGCGGTTCACCCCTCCACTTT.

DNA for the CDR3: TGTGCCAGCAGCGCAGTGGCGGGGCTGGGGACCGGGGAGCTGTTTTTT. Its translation: CASSAVAGLGTGELFF. The V gene is TRBV2, the J gene TRBJ2-2; D is possibly TRBD2 (6 bases). Per germline, CDR1 SNHLY and CDR2 FYNNEI. CDR3 length: 16 residues. The V end was cut by 6 bases, the J end by 5 bases, with 19 bases between.

This chain joins TRBV10-3 and TRBJ2-3; 9 nucleotides agree with TRBD2. J was trimmed by 0 bases and V by 2 bases; bases with no gene match: 6. The germline gives CDR1 ENHRY, CDR2 SYGVKD. The CDR3 is made up of 17 amino acids. The CDR3: CAISEVSGGPSTDTQYF. CDR3 bases: TGTGCCATCAGTGAGGTTAGCGGGGGCCCCAGCACAGATACGCAGTATTTT.

The rearrangement uses TRBV28 and TRBJ2-7; 9 bases are a match to TRBD1. Germline-derived CDR1 and CDR2 are MDHEN and SYDVKM. Losses at the gene ends were 5 bases for V and 2 bases for J; bases not matched to a gene: 7. The CDR3 has 15 residues. CDR3 nucleotide sequence: TGTGCCAGCAGTCTCGGACAGGGGAAAACCTACGAGCAGTACGTC. Protein: CASSLGQGKTYEQYV.

This clonotype was seen a handful of times. The chain joins TRBV27 to TRBJ2-1, with 8 nucleotides matching TRBD1. The CDR3 contains 14 residues. The ends lost 7 bases at V and 10 bases at J; junction bases unmatched: 12. The germline gives CDR1 MNHEY, CDR2 SMNVEV (reference sequence). The CDR3 nucleotides are TGTGCCAGCACCCCCGGGTGGGACAGGAACGAGCAGTTCTTC. Amino acids: CASTPGWDRNEQFF.

This clonotype was picked up many times. The chain uses TRBV7-8 and TRBJ1-5, with 11 bases aligning to TRBD1. The V and J ends lost 8 bases and 3 bases, in that order; junction bases with no gene match: 9. Germline V CDR1 and CDR2: SGHVS, FQNEAQ. The CDR3 spans 16 residues. The CDR3 here is CASVAGTGGTNQPQHF. As DNA, the CDR3 is TGTGCCAGCGTTGCCGGGACAGGGGGAACCAATCAGCCCCAGCATTTT. Combining the CDR3 with reference TRBV7-8 and TRBJ1-5 gives the whole variable domain GAGVSQSPRYKVAKRGQDVALRCDPISGHVSLFWYQQALGQGPEFLTYFQNEAQLDKSGLPSDRFFAERPEGSVSTLKIQRTQQEDSAVYLCASVAGTGGTNQPQHFGDGTRLSIL.

This clonotype occurred a few times. The rearrangement joins TRBV7-6 to TRBJ1-6; the D is unclear. The germline V and J ends were trimmed by 5 bases and 5 bases, with 22 bases remaining between them. This CDR3 has 18 amino acids. Per the germline V gene, CDR1 is SGHVS and CDR2 is FNYEAQ. The CDR3 coding sequence is TGTGCCAGCAGCCCACCCCTGTCTCTAACCGCCCATAATTCACCCCTCCACTTT. Its translation is CASSPPLSLTAHNSPLHF.

The V and J genes are TRBV6-1 and TRBJ1-5; weak D call: TRBD1 (6 bases). Trimming stripped 2 bases from V and 6 bases from J, with 17 bases between. The CDR3 is 16 residues long. Per the germline V gene, CDR1 is MNHNS and CDR2 is SASEGT. This CDR3 reads CASSELLTGTVQPQHF. Written as DNA, the CDR3 is TGTGCCAGCAGTGAACTTCTAACAGGGACGGTTCAGCCCCAGCATTTT.

The J gene is TRBJ2-7, the V gene TRBV6-1; D may match TRBD1 or TRBD2 (5 bases each). This CDR3 spans 15 amino acids. Trimming took 6 bases from V and 5 from J, leaving 20 bases between them. CDR1 and CDR2 from the germline V gene are MNHNS and SASEGT. CDR3 sequence reads: CASSDKGTTNHEQYF. The CDR3 nucleotides are TGTGCCAGCAGCGATAAAGGGACCACGAACCACGAGCAGTACTTC.

This clonotype has just one count. In nucleotides, the CDR3 is TGCGCCAGCAGCCTGGACAGGGACACCTACAATGAGCAGTTCTTC. Translation: CASSLDRDTYNEQFF. This chain uses TRBV4-3 with TRBJ2-1, with TRBD1 matching 8 bases. The germline CDR1 and CDR2 sequences are LGHNA and YSLEER. This CDR3 region has 15 residues. V dropped 4 bases and J dropped 2; count of bases not matched to a gene: 4.

The chain couples TRBV6-1 to TRBJ2-5; no definite D call. CDR3 size: 13 residues. CDR1 MNHNS and CDR2 SASEGT come from the germline V gene. The V end was cut by 5 bases, the J end by 5 bases, with 12 bases between. CDR3 nucleotide sequence: TGTGCCAGCAGTTACGAGCCAGAGGAGACCCAGTACTTC. Translation gives CASSYEPEETQYF.

The chain uses TRBV10-2 and TRBJ1-4; D is perhaps TRBD1 (5 bases). Trimming shortened V by 3 bases and J by 7 bases, and 15 bases separated the two germline ends. The V gene's germline CDR1 is WSHSY and CDR2 SAAADI. The CDR3 is made up of 15 amino acids. The CDR3 spells CASSEETASLEKLFF. CDR3 DNA sequence: TGCGCCAGCAGTGAAGAGACAGCTAGCCTTGAAAAACTGTTTTTT.

This clonotype was observed a handful of times. The rearrangement links TRBV27 to TRBJ2-3, with D hard to call. CDR3 length: 14 residues. From germline, CDR1 is MNHEY and CDR2 SMNVEV (reference sequence). Trimming pared 2 bases from V and 3 bases from J, leaving 9 bases between. The CDR3 DNA is TGTGCCAGCAGTTTAGGCCCTTGGACAGATACGCAGTATTTT. The encoded protein is CASSLGPWTDTQYF.

This chain connects TRBV4-1 to TRBJ1-1, with TRBD1 matching 9 bases. CDR3 length: 17 amino acids. Trimming cost V 3 bases and J 5 bases; bases outside gene matches: 13. Germline CDR1 MGHRA, CDR2 YSYEKL. The CDR3 protein is CASSQWGGTGISTEAFF. DNA of the CDR3: TGCGCCAGCAGCCAGTGGGGAGGGACAGGGATTTCAACTGAAGCTTTCTTT.